This entry describes one TCR beta chain. This entry comes from a study of blood T cell repertoires in COVID-19. As for the study in general: What the recovered Cohort 3 donors had was two negative PCRs, clearance, or symptom resolution. The study drew acute and convalescent COVID-19 samples from the United States, Italy and Spain.

The method was immunoSEQ multiplex PCR; TCRdb's version includes in-frame clones alone and lacks a portion of them. The sample yields a few hundred thousand clones, about 89% seen once. The cohort comprised adults aged roughly 18 to 95 years residing in under 25 US areas. Participants had their cohort set by participant-reported clinical history. CDR3 length: 15 amino acids. Trimming at V came to 1 base and at J to 4 bases, leaving 4 bases not matched to a gene. Germline CDR1 and CDR2: LGHDT and YNNKEL (reference sequence). The origin of this receptor is a man aged 40-50 years in a cohort exposed to, infected with or recovered from COVID-19 (not recorded which). The specimen sequenced was PBMCs or T cells enriched from blood (not recorded which). The chain links TRBV3-1 (or the pseudogene TRBV3-2) to TRBJ2-7, with 10 bases identical to TRBD2. The CDR3: CASSQVAGGGYEQYF. Here the CDR3 DNA reads TGTGCCAGCAGCCAAGTAGCGGGAGGTGGATACGAGCAGTACTTC.